A selection of T cell receptor beta chains follows, all from one sample in a study of spatial heterogeneity in lung cancer. TCRdb re-analysed the 5' RACE reads in MiXCR, keeping a single row per CDR3 protein. The sample lists around 30,000 distinct CDR3 sequences; around 8% were seen once. The sequenced sample was PBMCs, obtained at surgery. Receptor source: a female donor with early-stage non-small cell lung cancer. Both conserved end residues are part of each CDR3. A D gene is named only where the DNA matches it firmly. Only some rows state a clone size, as once, few, many or a class for expanded clones.

d_call: TRBD1; j_call: TRBJ1-1; v_call: TRBV7-9; clone_size: NA; cdr3_aa: CASSNPQGQVNTEAFF; cdr3_nt: TGTGCCAGCAGCAACCCCCAAGGACAGGTGAACACTGAAGCTTTCTTT
d_call: NA; j_call: TRBJ2-2; v_call: TRBV11-3; clone_size: few; cdr3_aa: CASRGGGSTGELFF; cdr3_nt: TGTGCCAGCAGGGGAGGCGGTAGCACCGGGGAGCTGTTTTTT
d_call: NA; j_call: TRBJ2-1; v_call: TRBV5-1; clone_size: many; cdr3_aa: CASSLTDPDNEQFF; cdr3_nt: TGCGCCAGCAGCTTGACAGACCCAGACAATGAGCAGTTCTTC
d_call: NA; j_call: TRBJ1-1; v_call: TRBV24-1; clone_size: many; cdr3_aa: CATSDYQGTEAFF; cdr3_nt: TGTGCCACCAGTGATTACCAGGGAACTGAAGCTTTCTTT
d_call: NA; j_call: TRBJ2-5; v_call: TRBV5-4; clone_size: many; cdr3_aa: CASRRDQETQYF; cdr3_nt: TGTGCCAGCAGACGAGACCAAGAGACCCAGTACTTC
d_call: NA; j_call: TRBJ2-5; v_call: TRBV3-1; clone_size: many; cdr3_aa: CASSQVAQETQYF; cdr3_nt: TGTGCCAGCAGCCAAGTGGCACAAGAGACCCAGTACTTC
d_call: TRBD2; j_call: TRBJ2-1; v_call: TRBV30; clone_size: many; cdr3_aa: CAWSVLGLAGVSLRYNEQFF; cdr3_nt: TGTGCCTGGAGTGTACTCGGGCTAGCGGGAGTTAGTTTGAGATACAATGAGCAGTTCTTC
d_call: NA; j_call: TRBJ1-1; v_call: TRBV28; clone_size: many; cdr3_aa: CASSLLRESSTEAFF; cdr3_nt: TGTGCCAGCAGTTTACTCAGGGAGTCCAGCACTGAAGCTTTCTTT
d_call: TRBD1; j_call: TRBJ2-5; v_call: TRBV4-3; clone_size: NA; cdr3_aa: CASSQRTGGGETQYF; cdr3_nt: TGCGCCAGCAGCCAACGCACAGGGGGCGGGGAGACCCAGTACTTC
d_call: NA; j_call: TRBJ1-6; v_call: TRBV30; clone_size: many; cdr3_aa: CAWSSSYNSPLHF; cdr3_nt: TGTGCCTGGAGTTCCTCCTATAATTCACCCCTCCACTTT
d_call: TRBD1; j_call: TRBJ2-5; v_call: TRBV18; clone_size: few; cdr3_aa: CASLGQLRETQYF; cdr3_nt: TGTGCCAGCTTGGGACAGTTAAGAGAGACCCAGTACTTC
d_call: NA; j_call: TRBJ2-2; v_call: TRBV28; clone_size: NA; cdr3_aa: CASNTGEELFF; cdr3_nt: TGTGCCAGCAACACTGGTGAGGAGCTGTTTTTT
d_call: NA; j_call: TRBJ2-3; v_call: TRBV4-2; clone_size: many; cdr3_aa: CASSPRSLSTDTQYF; cdr3_nt: TGTGCCAGCAGCCCGAGATCCCTCTCCACAGATACGCAGTATTTT
d_call: TRBD2; j_call: TRBJ2-1; v_call: TRBV12-3/TRBV12-4; clone_size: NA; cdr3_aa: CASSLGRLAGGAISLF; cdr3_nt: TGTGCCAGCAGTCTAGGGAGGCTAGCGGGAGGCGCCATATCTCTCTTC
d_call: NA; j_call: TRBJ2-4; v_call: TRBV12-3/TRBV12-4; clone_size: many; cdr3_aa: CASSLGPNRPKNIQYF; cdr3_nt: TGTGCCAGCAGTTTAGGTCCTAATAGACCCAAAAACATTCAGTACTTC
d_call: NA; j_call: TRBJ1-4; v_call: TRBV4-2; clone_size: once; cdr3_aa: CASSQDRSTTNEKLFF; cdr3_nt: TGTGCCAGCAGCCAAGATAGGAGTACGACTAATGAAAAACTGTTTTTT
d_call: NA; j_call: TRBJ1-5; v_call: TRBV2; clone_size: many; cdr3_aa: CASNREHSNQPQHF; cdr3_nt: TGTGCCAGCAACAGGGAGCATAGCAATCAGCCCCAGCATTTT
d_call: NA; j_call: TRBJ2-2; v_call: TRBV29-1; clone_size: many; cdr3_aa: CSVGGLRSPNTGELFF; cdr3_nt: TGCAGCGTTGGTGGACTGCGATCGCCGAACACCGGGGAGCTGTTTTTT
d_call: NA; j_call: TRBJ2-1; v_call: TRBV29-1; clone_size: many; cdr3_aa: CSVAGRVSYNEQFF; cdr3_nt: TGCAGCGTTGCGGGCAGGGTATCCTACAATGAGCAGTTCTTC
d_call: TRBD1; j_call: TRBJ1-5; v_call: TRBV19; clone_size: many; cdr3_aa: CASRPTGGQQPQHF; cdr3_nt: TGTGCCAGTAGACCTACAGGGGGACAGCAGCCCCAGCATTTT
d_call: TRBD1; j_call: TRBJ2-1; v_call: TRBV15; clone_size: few; cdr3_aa: CATSRDRGNNEQFF; cdr3_nt: TGTGCCACCAGCAGAGACAGGGGGAACAATGAGCAGTTCTTC
d_call: NA; j_call: TRBJ1-2; v_call: TRBV12-3/TRBV12-4; clone_size: many; cdr3_aa: CASSRFYGYTF; cdr3_nt: TGTGCCAGCAGCCGCTTCTATGGCTACACCTTC
d_call: NA; j_call: TRBJ1-2; v_call: TRBV7-4; clone_size: many; cdr3_aa: CASSPVGGNGYTF; cdr3_nt: TGTGCCAGCAGCCCCGTTGGGGGTAATGGCTACACCTTC
d_call: NA; j_call: TRBJ2-5; v_call: TRBV7-9; clone_size: NA; cdr3_aa: CASSLRGQGKETQYF; cdr3_nt: TGTGCCAGCAGCTTACGTGGGCAGGGCAAGGAGACCCAGTACTTC
d_call: NA; j_call: TRBJ1-3; v_call: TRBV3-1; clone_size: many; cdr3_aa: CASSPVSRGNTIYF; cdr3_nt: TGTGCCAGCAGCCCCGTCTCGAGGGGAAACACCATATATTTT
d_call: TRBD2; j_call: TRBJ2-2; v_call: TRBV24-1; clone_size: NA; cdr3_aa: CATSDARERTGELFF; cdr3_nt: TGTGCCACCAGTGATGCGCGGGAGCGCACCGGGGAGCTGTTTTTT
d_call: NA; j_call: TRBJ2-1; v_call: TRBV3-1; clone_size: many; cdr3_aa: CASSQVQYNEQFF; cdr3_nt: TGTGCCAGCAGCCAAGTTCAGTACAATGAGCAGTTCTTC
d_call: TRBD1; j_call: TRBJ1-1; v_call: TRBV5-1; clone_size: many; cdr3_aa: CASRYTGGTEAFF; cdr3_nt: TGCGCCAGCAGGTATACAGGGGGCACTGAAGCTTTCTTT
d_call: TRBD2; j_call: TRBJ2-2; v_call: TRBV11-3; clone_size: once; cdr3_aa: CASSLPSGRWTGELFF; cdr3_nt: TGTGCCAGCAGCTTACCTAGCGGGAGATGGACCGGGGAGCTGTTTTTT
d_call: TRBD2; j_call: TRBJ2-1; v_call: TRBV5-1; clone_size: once; cdr3_aa: CASNEWAGVPDNELFF; cdr3_nt: TGCGCCAGCAATGAATGGGCGGGAGTGCCGGACAATGAGCTGTTCTTC
d_call: TRBD2; j_call: TRBJ2-2; v_call: TRBV20-1; clone_size: many; cdr3_aa: CSARPTSGSAPKNTGELFF; cdr3_nt: TGCAGTGCTAGGCCCACTAGCGGGAGTGCCCCAAAGAACACCGGGGAGCTGTTTTTT
d_call: NA; j_call: TRBJ2-2; v_call: TRBV7-9; clone_size: many; cdr3_aa: CASSARLGMVTGELFF; cdr3_nt: TGTGCCAGCAGCGCTCGGTTAGGGATGGTCACCGGGGAGCTGTTTTTT
d_call: TRBD1; j_call: TRBJ1-4; v_call: TRBV30; clone_size: NA; cdr3_aa: CAWRTGAVEKLFF; cdr3_nt: TGTGCCTGGAGGACAGGGGCCGTTGAAAAACTGTTTTTT
d_call: NA; j_call: TRBJ2-1; v_call: TRBV7-9; clone_size: NA; cdr3_aa: CASSARNVVNNEQFF; cdr3_nt: TGTGCCAGCAGCGCCCGAAACGTCGTTAACAATGAGCAGTTCTTC
d_call: NA; j_call: TRBJ1-1; v_call: TRBV6-5; clone_size: many; cdr3_aa: CASSYGAGVNTEAFF; cdr3_nt: TGTGCCAGCAGTTATGGGGCAGGAGTCAACACTGAAGCTTTCTTT
d_call: TRBD2; j_call: TRBJ2-1; v_call: TRBV18; clone_size: many; cdr3_aa: CASSPMASGSYNEQFF; cdr3_nt: TGTGCCAGCTCACCGATGGCTAGCGGGAGCTACAATGAGCAGTTCTTC
d_call: NA; j_call: TRBJ2-7; v_call: TRBV5-4; clone_size: NA; cdr3_aa: CASSFSRQNYEQYF; cdr3_nt: TGTGCCAGCAGCTTTTCGCGGCAGAACTACGAGCAGTACTTC
d_call: NA; j_call: TRBJ2-1; v_call: TRBV5-1; clone_size: many; cdr3_aa: CASSLALSYNEQFF; cdr3_nt: TGCGCCAGCAGCTTGGCCTTGTCCTACAATGAGCAGTTCTTC
d_call: NA; j_call: TRBJ1-1; v_call: TRBV6-5; clone_size: NA; cdr3_aa: CAPYQGNTEAFF; cdr3_nt: TGTGCCCCATACCAGGGTAACACTGAAGCTTTCTTT
d_call: NA; j_call: TRBJ2-3; v_call: TRBV7-3; clone_size: many; cdr3_aa: CASSSSSGDTQYF; cdr3_nt: TGTGCCAGCAGCTCGTCGTCAGGAGATACGCAGTATTTT
d_call: NA; j_call: TRBJ2-1; v_call: TRBV29-1; clone_size: few; cdr3_aa: CSAAPHNEQFF; cdr3_nt: TGCAGCGCCGCCCCCCACAATGAGCAGTTCTTC
d_call: TRBD2; j_call: TRBJ2-1; v_call: TRBV4-3; clone_size: many; cdr3_aa: CASSQLAGGSYNEQFF; cdr3_nt: TGCGCCAGCAGCCAACTAGCGGGAGGGTCCTACAATGAGCAGTTCTTC
d_call: TRBD2; j_call: TRBJ2-7; v_call: TRBV28; clone_size: many; cdr3_aa: CASRTQVLAGVLEQYF; cdr3_nt: TGTGCCAGCAGAACCCAAGTCCTAGCGGGAGTCCTCGAGCAGTACTTC
d_call: NA; j_call: TRBJ2-2; v_call: TRBV6-2/TRBV6-3; clone_size: many; cdr3_aa: CASSSNRDTGELFF; cdr3_nt: TGTGCCAGCAGTTCTAACAGGGACACCGGGGAGCTGTTTTTT
d_call: NA; j_call: TRBJ1-1; v_call: TRBV30; clone_size: many; cdr3_aa: CAWSSDTMNTEAFF; cdr3_nt: TGTGCCTGGAGCTCGGACACAATGAACACTGAAGCTTTCTTT
d_call: TRBD2; j_call: TRBJ2-2; v_call: TRBV25-1; clone_size: many; cdr3_aa: CASSGTSGRAVNTGELFF; cdr3_nt: TGTGCCAGCAGTGGGACTAGCGGGAGGGCCGTGAACACCGGGGAGCTGTTTTTT
d_call: TRBD2; j_call: TRBJ2-1; v_call: TRBV7-3; clone_size: NA; cdr3_aa: CASSLYRAGRTSGNNEQFF; cdr3_nt: TGTGCCAGCAGCTTATATCGCGCCGGAAGGACTAGCGGAAACAATGAGCAGTTCTTC
d_call: TRBD1; j_call: TRBJ1-2; v_call: TRBV6-1; clone_size: few; cdr3_aa: CATRTGAVYGYTF; cdr3_nt: TGTGCCACCAGGACAGGGGCTGTCTATGGCTACACCTTC
d_call: TRBD2; j_call: TRBJ2-2; v_call: TRBV29-1; clone_size: NA; cdr3_aa: CSVILLAGGTGELFF; cdr3_nt: TGCAGCGTCATCTTACTAGCGGGGGGAACCGGGGAGCTGTTTTTT
d_call: NA; j_call: TRBJ1-4; v_call: TRBV19; clone_size: many; cdr3_aa: CASTRQVRGVEKLFF; cdr3_nt: TGTGCCAGTACCCGACAGGTTCGGGGGGTTGAAAAACTGTTTTTT
d_call: TRBD2; j_call: TRBJ2-7; v_call: TRBV20-1; clone_size: many; cdr3_aa: CSARAGGRWIEQYF; cdr3_nt: TGCAGTGCTAGAGCGGGAGGGCGGTGGATCGAGCAGTACTTC
d_call: TRBD1; j_call: TRBJ2-3; v_call: TRBV19; clone_size: NA; cdr3_aa: CASSRRQGPSTDTQYF; cdr3_nt: TGTGCCAGTAGTAGACGACAGGGGCCCAGCACAGATACGCAGTATTTT
d_call: NA; j_call: TRBJ1-3; v_call: TRBV7-2; clone_size: few; cdr3_aa: CASSLSSGISGNTIYF; cdr3_nt: TGTGCCAGCAGCTTAAGTAGCGGGATTTCTGGAAACACCATATATTTT
d_call: NA; j_call: TRBJ2-3; v_call: TRBV28; clone_size: many; cdr3_aa: CASSLKVYAPGDTQYF; cdr3_nt: TGTGCCAGCAGTTTAAAAGTATACGCTCCCGGAGATACGCAGTATTTT
d_call: NA; j_call: TRBJ2-1; v_call: TRBV3-1; clone_size: many; cdr3_aa: CASSQQNRAEQFF; cdr3_nt: TGTGCCAGCAGCCAACAAAACCGGGCTGAGCAGTTCTTC
d_call: TRBD2; j_call: TRBJ2-5; v_call: TRBV29-1; clone_size: few; cdr3_aa: CSVPGTSGLQETQYF; cdr3_nt: TGCAGCGTTCCCGGGACTAGCGGCCTCCAAGAGACCCAGTACTTC
d_call: NA; j_call: TRBJ1-2; v_call: TRBV28; clone_size: many; cdr3_aa: CASRSNWGSYYGYTF; cdr3_nt: TGTGCCAGCAGGTCGAATTGGGGATCGTACTATGGCTACACCTTC
d_call: NA; j_call: TRBJ2-5; v_call: TRBV27; clone_size: many; cdr3_aa: CASSLSSWVGETQYF; cdr3_nt: TGTGCCAGCAGTTTATCTTCGTGGGTTGGAGAGACCCAGTACTTC
d_call: TRBD1; j_call: TRBJ1-1; v_call: TRBV6-1; clone_size: many; cdr3_aa: CASRTDRVNAEAFF; cdr3_nt: TGTGCCAGCAGGACGGACAGGGTCAACGCTGAAGCTTTCTTT